The next 20 T cell receptor beta chains were all read from a single sample in a study of blood T cell repertoires in COVID-19. Generated by immunoSEQ multiplex PCR, the TCRdb table keeps only in-frame clones and is missing some. The sample contains around 200,000 clones, about four fifths of which appear only once. Sequencing was done on a sample of peripheral blood. The receptors were sampled from a human donor with acute or convalescent COVID-19. The donor label of this sample is uncertain.

The rearrangement uses TRBV3-1 (or the pseudogene TRBV3-2) and TRBJ2-3, with 12 bases matching TRBD2. The CDR3 is 15 amino acids. Trimming removed 4 bases from V and 1 base from J; junction bases left unmatched: 0. Per germline, CDR1 LGHDT and CDR2 YNNKEL (reference sequence). In DNA form, the CDR3 reads TGTGCCAGCAGCCGACTAGCGGGGGGCACAGATACGCAGTATTTT. It encodes CASSRLAGGTDTQYF.

The gene calls are TRBV12-1 and TRBJ1-2; the D call in the table, TRBD1, was not verified against the DNA. TRBV12-1 corresponds to a pseudogene. The CDR3 runs 16 residues. DNA for the CDR3: TGTGCCAGCAGCTCTAAACTCGACAGGCGCAGCTATGGCTACACCTTC. Translated: CASSSKLDRRSYGYTF.

The V gene is TRBV30, the J gene TRBJ2-7; D call uncertain. Germline values: CDR1 GTSNPN, CDR2 SVGIG (reference sequence). V lost 4 bases and J 4 bases, leaving 11 bases between the germline ends. The CDR3 has 12 amino acids. CDR3 coding DNA: TGTGCCTGGACCTCCAACGGGTACGAGCAGTACTTC. Amino acids: CAWTSNGYEQYF.

This sequence joins TRBV5-6 and TRBJ2-7; D is possibly TRBD2 (6 bases). This CDR3 has 14 residues. The V gene lost 2 bases and the J gene lost 0 bases, with 9 bases spanning the gap. Per the germline V gene, CDR1 is SGHDT and CDR2 is YYEEEE. The chain's CDR3 is CASSFGGNSYEQYF. The CDR3 nucleotides read TGTGCCAGCAGCTTTGGAGGGAACTCCTACGAGCAGTACTTC.

V is TRBV19 and J is TRBJ2-1; TRBD2 aligns across 8 bases. The CDR3 is 15 residues long. The ends lost 10 bases at V and 3 bases at J; junction bases unmatched: 11. Germline V gene lookup returns CDR1 LNHDA and CDR2 SQIVND (reference sequence). CDR3 sequence: CAIEATSENYNEQFF. DNA for the CDR3: TGTGCCATCGAAGCGACTAGCGAGAACTACAATGAGCAGTTCTTC.

This chain links TRBV21-1 with TRBJ2-2; the tabulated D call, TRBD1, remains unverified against the DNA. TRBV21-1 is a recognized pseudogene. This CDR3 is 17 amino acids long. The CDR3 DNA follows: TGTGCCAGCAGCAAAGTCGGGGGACAGACCCGAACCGGGGAGCTGTTTTTT. The encoded protein is CASSKVGGQTRTGELFF.

The V gene is TRBV6-5, the J gene TRBJ1-6, with 7 bases lining up with TRBD1. The CDR3 spans 14 residues. V trimming: 4 bases; J trimming: 7 bases; junction bases outside the gene matches: 4. Germline lookup yields CDR1 MNHEY and CDR2 SVGAGI. CDR3 sequence: CASSSTGSNSPLHF. The DNA of the CDR3 is TGTGCCAGCAGTTCGACAGGGAGCAATTCACCCCTCCACTTT.

This chain joins TRBV28 and TRBJ2-7; tentative D call: TRBD1 (5 bases). V was pared by 6 bases and J by 7 bases, with 10 bases between. Germline lookup yields CDR1 MDHEN and CDR2 SYDVKM. The CDR3 runs 11 residues. The CDR3 spells CASRTGWEQYF. The DNA of the CDR3 is TGTGCCAGCAGAACAGGCTGGGAGCAGTACTTC.

V usage is TRBV18 and J usage is TRBJ2-7; D is unresolved. This CDR3 has 15 residues. Germline V CDR1 and CDR2: KGHSH, LQKENI. Trimming shortened V by 2 bases and J by 0 bases, and 11 bases separated the two germline ends. CDR3 amino acids: CASSPGMASSYEQYF. In nucleotides, the CDR3 is TGTGCCAGCTCACCAGGTATGGCAAGCTCCTACGAGCAGTACTTC.

This chain links TRBV2 with TRBJ2-7, with a tentative D call TRBD1 (6 bases). The CDR3 extends over 14 amino acids. Germline CDR1 and CDR2: SNHLY and FYNNEI. V was pared by 5 bases and J by 2 bases, with 13 bases between. CDR3 residues: CASSPQGPPYEQYF. CDR3 DNA: TGTGCCAGCAGTCCACAGGGTCCTCCCTACGAGCAGTACTTC. The entire variable domain, with the rest obtained from reference TRBV2 and TRBJ2-7, is as follows: EPEVTQTPSHQVTQMGQEVILRCVPISNHLYFYWYRQILGQKVEFLVSFYNNEISEKSEIFDDQFSVERPDGSNFTLKIRSTKLEDSAMYFCASSPQGPPYEQYFGPGTRLTVT.

This rearrangement joins TRBV19 to TRBJ1-6; D ambiguous. The CDR3 runs to 13 residues. Germline assignment: CDR1 LNHDA and CDR2 SQIVND (reference sequence). V lost 7 bases to trimming and J lost 2 bases, with 6 bases between them. CDR3 in amino acids: CASTQAYNSPLHF. In DNA form, the CDR3 reads TGTGCCAGTACCCAGGCCTATAATTCACCCCTCCACTTT.

This chain joins TRBV5-1 and TRBJ1-2; 7 bases are shared with TRBD1. The CDR3 is made up of 15 amino acids. The trim removed 7 bases at V and 6 bases at J, leaving 15 bases unmatched. Per the germline V gene, CDR1 is SGHRS and CDR2 is YFSETQ. The CDR3 sequence is CASCRQGEILDGYTF. CDR3 DNA: TGCGCCAGCTGCAGACAGGGCGAGATATTAGATGGCTACACCTTC.

J is TRBJ2-5 and V is TRBV29-1, with 7 bases aligning to TRBD1. The CDR3 is made up of 16 amino acids. J was trimmed by 2 bases and V by 6 bases; bases with no gene match: 15. Germline V CDR1 and CDR2: SQVTM, ANQGSEA. CDR3 region: CSVAPTTGLKQETQYF. In nucleotides, the CDR3 is TGCAGCGTCGCTCCAACGACAGGGCTAAAACAAGAGACCCAGTACTTC.

This clone was observed once. The DNA for the CDR3 is TGCGCCAGCAGCCCGGGGGACAGGGATTCCTACGAGCAGTACTTC. This sequence encodes CASSPGDRDSYEQYF. The gene calls are TRBV5-1 and TRBJ2-7, with 9 bases identical to TRBD1. The junction had 6 bases not matched to a gene; V was cut back by 4 bases and J by 1 base. This CDR3 is built from 15 residues. Germline values: CDR1 SGHRS, CDR2 YFSETQ.

The rearrangement links TRBV30 to TRBJ1-2; D possibly corresponds to TRBD1 (6 bases). Per germline, CDR1 GTSNPN and CDR2 SVGIG (reference sequence). V dropped 0 bases and J dropped 4 bases, with 12 bases sitting between them. This CDR3 has 14 residues. CDR3 sequence reads: CAWSVGGDPYGYTF. DNA of the CDR3: TGTGCCTGGAGTGTAGGGGGGGACCCCTATGGCTACACCTTC.

The CDR3 spells CASNRDRANNEQFF. The DNA of the CDR3 is TGTGCCAGCAACCGGGACAGGGCAAACAATGAGCAGTTCTTC. The chain uses TRBV6-5 and TRBJ2-1; 9 positions agree with TRBD1. The ends lost 7 bases at V and 5 bases at J; junction bases unmatched: 6. The germline CDR1 and CDR2 sequences are MNHEY and SVGAGI. This CDR3 has 14 amino acids.

The chain has TRBV20-1 and TRBJ2-5; D unclear. This CDR3 region has 11 residues. V was clipped by 6 bases and J by 5 bases, with 10 bases between them. Germline CDR1 and CDR2: DFQATT and SNEGSKA (reference sequence). This chain's CDR3 is CSAAGPETQYF. CDR3 nucleotides: TGCAGTGCGGCAGGCCCGGAGACCCAGTACTTC.

This clone came up a few times. The J gene is TRBJ1-6, the V gene TRBV11-2; 10 positions agree with TRBD1. This CDR3 is built from 15 residues. Germline trimming cut 5 bases from V and 12 bases from J; bases unmatched to any gene: 10. Germline values: CDR1 SGHAT, CDR2 FQNNGV. The CDR3 region is CASSPQTGGAGPLHF. The CDR3 DNA reads as TGTGCCAGCAGCCCCCAGACAGGGGGCGCGGGACCCCTCCACTTT.

This sequence joins TRBV5-1 and TRBJ2-3; TRBD2 is a possible D gene (6 bases). The germline V gene has CDR1 SGHRS and CDR2 YFSETQ. The V and J ends lost 7 bases and 5 bases respectively, with 23 bases between them. This CDR3 spans 16 amino acids. CDR3 coding DNA: TGCGCCAGCCGCGGGGTAGCCAGGAGGGGTGGAGATACGCAGTATTTT. As protein: CASRGVARRGGDTQYF. Complete variable domain (other parts from reference TRBV5-1 and TRBJ2-3): KAGVTQTPRYLIKTRGQQVTLSCSPISGHRSVSWYQQTPGQGLQFLFEYFSETQRNKGNFPGRFSGRQFSNSRSEMNVSTLELGDSALYLCASRGVARRGGDTQYFGPGTRLTVL.

This clone was counted once. The rearrangement uses TRBV19 and TRBJ1-6, with TRBD1 matching 7 bases. From germline, CDR1 is LNHDA and CDR2 SQIVND (reference sequence). The length of the CDR3 is 13 residues. V was pared by 8 bases and J by 11 bases, with 9 bases of the junction left unmatched. The CDR3 region is CASSDRVVTPLHF. The CDR3 DNA reads TGTGCCAGTTCCGACAGGGTTGTAACACCCCTCCACTTT.